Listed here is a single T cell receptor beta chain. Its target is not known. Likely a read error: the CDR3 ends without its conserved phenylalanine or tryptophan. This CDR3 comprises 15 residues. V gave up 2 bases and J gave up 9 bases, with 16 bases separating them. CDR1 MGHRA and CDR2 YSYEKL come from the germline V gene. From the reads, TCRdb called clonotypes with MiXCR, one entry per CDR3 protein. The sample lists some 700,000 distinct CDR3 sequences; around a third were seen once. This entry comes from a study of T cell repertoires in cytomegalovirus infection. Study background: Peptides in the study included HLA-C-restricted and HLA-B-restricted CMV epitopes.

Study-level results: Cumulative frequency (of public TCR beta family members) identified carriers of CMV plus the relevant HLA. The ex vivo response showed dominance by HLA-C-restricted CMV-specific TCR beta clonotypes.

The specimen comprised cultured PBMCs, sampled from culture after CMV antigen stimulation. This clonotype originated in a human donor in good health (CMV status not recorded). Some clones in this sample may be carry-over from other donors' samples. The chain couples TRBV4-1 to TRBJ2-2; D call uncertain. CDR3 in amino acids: CASSQSLTANWELFS. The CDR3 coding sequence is TGCGCCAGCAGCCAATCCTTGACTGCGAACTGGGAGCTGTTTTCT.